These T cell receptor beta chains were read from a single sample in a study of T cell responses to AZD1222 COVID-19 vaccine. TCRdb keeps only in-frame clones here, not all; method: immunoSEQ multiplex PCR. The repertoire includes 120,000 to 150,000 clones, more than 75% of them detected once, and about 4% sits in the top ten. The material was peripheral blood, obtained on day 0 of MenACWY control vaccination. The receptors originated from an adult in good health. Each CDR3 is given with its conserved first and last residue. The D gene is left open where the match is weak. Clone size is shown for a subset of rows, as once, few, many or a class of expanded clone.

>NA|TRBJ2-5|NA|TRBV6-5
CASTTRRTQETQYF
TGTGCCAGCACCACCAGACGGACCCAAGAGACCCAGTACTTC
>NA|TRBJ1-5|NA|TRBV2
CASSERGGYSNQPQHF
TGTGCCAGCAGTGAGCGAGGGGGTTATAGCAATCAGCCCCAGCATTTT
>NA|TRBJ1-5|NA|TRBV12-3/TRBV12-4
CASRPRAAQPQHF
TGTGCCAGCAGACCCCGAGCAGCGCAGCCCCAGCATTTT
>NA|TRBJ1-5|NA|TRBV18
CASSPAGMNQPQHF
TGTGCCAGCTCACCGGCGGGGATGAATCAGCCCCAGCATTTT
>NA|TRBJ1-2|NA|TRBV4-1
CATAQEGGSYYGYTF
TGCGCCACCGCTCAAGAAGGAGGCTCTTACTATGGCTACACCTTC
>NA|TRBJ1-3|NA|TRBV5-1
CASRQEFSGNTIYF
TGCGCCAGTCGACAGGAGTTCAGTGGAAACACCATATATTTT
>NA|TRBJ2-1|NA|TRBV7-2
CASSFFTGVYNEQFF
TGTGCCAGCAGCTTTTTTACGGGGGTATACAATGAGCAGTTCTTC
>NA|TRBJ1-4|NA|TRBV25-1
CASSEYPGQSNEKLFF
TGTGCCAGCAGTGAATACCCTGGACAGAGTAATGAAAAACTGTTTTTT
>NA|TRBJ2-2|NA|TRBV6-5
CASTQAGQIPGELFF
TGTGCCAGCACCCAGGCAGGACAGATCCCCGGGGAGCTGTTTTTT
>NA|TRBJ2-7|NA|TRBV27
CASSLEILSYEQYF
TGTGCCAGCAGTTTGGAGATTCTTTCCTACGAGCAGTACTTC
>NA|TRBJ2-7|NA|TRBV6-5
CASGPGTIYEQYF
TGTGCCAGCGGCCCCGGGACGATCTACGAGCAGTACTTC
>NA|TRBJ2-1|NA|TRBV11-2
CASSAVGDEQFF
TGTGCCAGCAGCGCCGTCGGGGATGAGCAGTTCTTC
>NA|TRBJ1-3|NA|TRBV28
CASSGPRISGNTIYF
TGTGCCAGCAGTGGGCCCAGAATATCTGGAAACACCATATATTTT
>NA|TRBJ1-6|NA|TRBV28
CASGKQGWSPLHF
TGTGCCAGCGGAAAACAGGGATGGTCACCCCTCCACTTT
>few|TRBJ1-2|NA|TRBV19
CASRTAGFSYGYTF
TGTGCCAGTAGAACGGCGGGGTTCTCCTATGGCTACACCTTC
>NA|TRBJ2-5|NA|TRBV11-2
CASSLDQGGGRETQYF
TGTGCCAGCAGCTTAGATCAAGGGGGGGGGCGAGAGACCCAGTACTTC
>NA|TRBJ1-2|NA|TRBV7-9
CASSPGQGRANYGYTF
TGTGCCAGCAGCCCGGGCCAGGGTCGGGCTAACTATGGCTACACCTTC
>NA|TRBJ2-5|NA|TRBV2
CASSETPGQETQYF
TGTGCCAGCAGTGAGACCCCGGGCCAAGAGACCCAGTACTTC
>once|TRBJ1-1|TRBD1|TRBV10-3
CAIRETGSDTEAFF
TGTGCCATCAGAGAGACAGGGTCCGACACTGAAGCTTTCTTT
>NA|TRBJ1-2|NA|TRBV7-9
CASSLTRDAVRNGYTF
TGTGCCAGCAGTCTTACGAGGGACGCTGTTCGGAATGGCTACACCTTC
>NA|TRBJ1-3|NA|TRBV6-5
CASSYRQGNTIYF
TGTGCCAGCAGTTATCGCCAGGGAAACACCATATATTTT
>few|TRBJ1-3|NA|TRBV20-1
CSANYGNTIYF
TGCAGTGCCAACTACGGAAACACCATATATTTT
>NA|TRBJ1-3|NA|TRBV5-6
CASSLISGVSGNTIYF
TGTGCCAGCAGCTTGATTTCGGGGGTCTCTGGAAACACCATATATTTT
>NA|TRBJ1-1|NA|TRBV11-2
CASSFFNTEAFF
TGTGCCAGCAGCTTCTTCAACACTGAAGCTTTCTTT
>NA|TRBJ1-6|NA|TRBV6-6
CASSYPPDTDSPLHF
TGTGCCAGCAGTTACCCCCCGGACACCGATTCACCCCTCCACTTT
>NA|TRBJ2-5|NA|TRBV15
CATRRFSSAVQETQYF
TGTGCCACCAGAAGGTTTTCTTCGGCGGTCCAAGAGACCCAGTACTTC
>NA|TRBJ1-5|NA|TRBV28
CASSSGARTRSNQPQHF
TGTGCCAGCAGTTCTGGGGCGAGGACAAGGAGCAATCAGCCCCAGCATTTT
>NA|TRBJ2-3|TRBD2|TRBV5-1
CASSSGAGARDTQYF
TGCGCCAGCAGCTCCGGAGCGGGGGCCCGGGATACGCAGTATTTT
>once|TRBJ1-5|TRBD1|TRBV30
CAWSRPGGAYQPQHF
TGTGCCTGGAGCCGGCCAGGGGGGGCATATCAGCCCCAGCATTTT
>NA|TRBJ2-2|TRBD1|TRBV29-1
CSVPGQGTGELFF
TGCAGCGTCCCGGGACAGGGCACCGGGGAGCTGTTTTTT
>few|TRBJ2-5|TRBD1|TRBV5-1
CASSPGTGGWETQYF
TGCGCCAGCAGCCCGGGGACAGGGGGCTGGGAGACCCAGTACTTC
>NA|TRBJ2-2|TRBD2|TRBV5-6
CASSLMGTSLAGELFF
TGTGCCAGCAGCTTGATGGGGACTAGCCTGGCCGGGGAGCTGTTTTTT
>NA|TRBJ2-2|NA|TRBV27
CASSYRTVDTGELFF
TGTGCCAGCAGTTATCGGACAGTTGACACCGGGGAGCTGTTTTTT
>NA|TRBJ1-5|NA|TRBV19
CASSPPGDWNQPQHF
TGTGCCAGTAGTCCCCCGGGAGACTGGAATCAGCCCCAGCATTTT
>once|TRBJ1-4|NA|TRBV20-1
CSARDEKLFF
TGCAGTGCTAGAGATGAAAAACTGTTTTTT
>NA|TRBJ1-1|TRBD1|TRBV5-1
CASSLGTGKTEAFF
TGCGCCAGCAGCTTAGGGACAGGAAAAACTGAAGCTTTCTTT
>NA|TRBJ2-5|NA|TRBV9
CASSVAFRGGTETQYF
TGTGCCAGCAGCGTAGCTTTTCGGGGAGGAACGGAGACCCAGTACTTC
>once|TRBJ2-1|TRBD1|TRBV13
CASIARQGGNNEQFF
TGTGCCAGCATCGCTAGACAGGGGGGCAACAATGAGCAGTTCTTC
>NA|TRBJ1-5|TRBD1|TRBV29-1
CSVGAGGLGSNQPQHF
TGCAGCGTTGGGGCAGGGGGTTTGGGGAGCAATCAGCCCCAGCATTTT
>NA|TRBJ1-1|NA|TRBV7-9
CASSLGQKNTEAFF
TGTGCCAGCAGCTTAGGTCAGAAGAACACTGAAGCTTTCTTT
>NA|TRBJ1-4|NA|TRBV5-8
CASSPGGRTNEKLFF
TGTGCCAGCAGCCCGGGAGGTAGAACTAATGAAAAACTGTTTTTT
>NA|TRBJ1-1|NA|TRBV5-1
CASSYTQGLRTEAFF
TGCGCCAGCAGCTACACGCAGGGGCTTCGTACTGAAGCTTTCTTT